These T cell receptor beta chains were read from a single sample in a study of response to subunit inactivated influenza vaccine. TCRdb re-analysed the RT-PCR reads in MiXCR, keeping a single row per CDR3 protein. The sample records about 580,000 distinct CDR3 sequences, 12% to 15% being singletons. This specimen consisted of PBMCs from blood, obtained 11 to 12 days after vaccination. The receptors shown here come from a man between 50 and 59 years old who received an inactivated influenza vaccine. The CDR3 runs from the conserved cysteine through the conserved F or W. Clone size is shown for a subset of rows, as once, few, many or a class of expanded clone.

CSARPQSWEQFF,TRBV20-1,TRBJ2-1,NA
CASSQELRLAGGRGTDTQYF,TRBV14,TRBJ2-3,few
CASSLGGRGNEQFF,TRBV5-1,TRBJ2-1,NA
CSVSVSSYEQYF,TRBV29-1,TRBJ2-7,many
CSVEDGGKTQETQYF,TRBV29-1,TRBJ2-5,NA
CASSFLAGERDTQYF,TRBV5-5,TRBJ2-3,few
CAISEGTSGSGEQYF,TRBV10-3,TRBJ2-7,few
CASNSGTGSYEQYF,TRBV5-5,TRBJ2-7,NA
CSAWIWDRATDTQYF,TRBV20-1,TRBJ2-3,few
CASSQEAGTGGTAFF,TRBV4-2,TRBJ1-1,NA
CASSQEGGGTLDTQYF,TRBV3-1,TRBJ2-3,NA
CASSPLAGAGTDTQYF,TRBV9,TRBJ2-3,few
CAIRDRDQETQYF,TRBV10-3,TRBJ2-5,few
CATSAAGGIYEQYF,TRBV24-1,TRBJ2-7,NA
CSATTGGPKDTQYF,TRBV20-1,TRBJ2-3,NA
CASSLPPWYEQYF,TRBV7-2,TRBJ2-7,NA
CAAQTGYYGYTF,TRBV6-5,TRBJ1-2,few
CASSQGGTGRDEKLFF,TRBV3-1,TRBJ1-4,NA
CASSAGSGRRSNEQFF,TRBV9,TRBJ2-1,few
CASSLAPQGYEQFF,TRBV7-2,TRBJ2-1,few
CASSLGGAHEKLFF,TRBV12-3/TRBV12-4,TRBJ1-4,few
CASSQTGLSNTGELFF,TRBV3-1,TRBJ2-2,few
CASSQDPRAGDTQYF,TRBV4-3,TRBJ2-3,few
CSARGRPGSSYEQYF,TRBV20-1,TRBJ2-7,NA
CASSLDSGARSPLHF,TRBV7-2,TRBJ1-6,many
CSSGAGASYEQYF,TRBV20-1,TRBJ2-7,NA
CSLEGGVRDNEQFF,TRBV29-1,TRBJ2-1,few
CSAMGLAGGTDEQFF,TRBV20-1,TRBJ2-1,NA
CASADRGYNEQFF,TRBV5-1,TRBJ2-1,many
CASSLDPAGITDTQYF,TRBV5-5,TRBJ2-3,NA
CASSYGADFPFSYNEQFF,TRBV6-2/TRBV6-3,TRBJ2-1,NA
CSARDTGGGASYNEQFF,TRBV20-1,TRBJ2-1,NA
CAWIPQGDTEAFF,TRBV30,TRBJ1-1,NA
CASSMVSGTGTGELFF,TRBV7-6,TRBJ2-2,few
CSMRGPSTDTQYF,TRBV29-1,TRBJ2-3,few
CASSYVGAAETQYF,TRBV6-5,TRBJ2-5,few
CSVGGRGETQYF,TRBV29-1,TRBJ2-5,many
CASRRTAANYGYTF,TRBV28,TRBJ1-2,few
CASSSGPAGELFF,TRBV19,TRBJ2-2,few
CAISERPTSGRALNEQFF,TRBV10-3,TRBJ2-1,few
CASRGQGGGDTQYF,TRBV28,TRBJ2-3,NA
CAISESPDTQYF,TRBV10-3,TRBJ2-3,NA
CASSQEQGLNTEAFF,TRBV4-2,TRBJ1-1,few
CSAREASGGKTQYF,TRBV20-1,TRBJ2-5,NA
CASSFAGGVSGANVLTF,TRBV5-1,TRBJ2-6,NA
CAWTWGEAYNEQFF,TRBV30,TRBJ2-1,few
CASRESGRAGATQYF,TRBV6-1,TRBJ2-3,NA
CSVGHLNEQFF,TRBV29-1,TRBJ2-1,NA
CASSYSSGRNYGYTF,TRBV6-5,TRBJ1-2,NA
CASGGGRSSYEQYF,TRBV12-3/TRBV12-4,TRBJ2-7,NA
CASSPGGMVYQPQHF,TRBV18,TRBJ1-5,NA